This T cell receptor beta chain is drawn from a study of human T cells and chemical hapten exposure. Study-level results: The donors suffered from alopecia, so their immune response may not match that of healthy people. PT1 expanded TCR counts correlated positively with patch test score. TCRs above 1 in 1000 frequency stayed constant with DPC sensitization.

Concerning this clonotype itself: Its cognate antigen is unknown.

V gave up 3 bases and J gave up 8 bases, with 13 bases separating them. Germline V gene sequence: CDR1 SGHTA, CDR2 FQGNSA. The length of the CDR3 is 13 residues. Time point in this sample: patch test 3, about 24 weeks after DPC sensitization. Treatment specified: therapeutic diphenylcyclopropenone sensitization with weekly scalp DPC. TCRdb processed the RACE reads anew with MiXCR; each CDR3 protein has one entry. The sample contains some 110,000 distinct CDR3 sequences, around 34% of which appear only once. This sequence originates from a man aged 40-49 years with alopecia areata. Some clones in this sample may be carry-over from other donors' samples. The sequencing here drew on whole blood, taken in connection with sensitization to the hapten diphenylcyclopropenone (DPC). This sequence joins TRBV7-2 and TRBJ1-1; D gene unclear. Here the CDR3 reads CASSLLRQIEAFF. The CDR3 bases are TGTGCCAGCAGCTTGTTACGGCAGATAGAAGCTTTCTTT.